This T cell receptor (beta chain) was sequenced during a study of T cells in Graves' hyperthyroidism and ophthalmopathy. TCR beta CDR3 region amplification was performed from RNA transcripts. First-round RT-PCR of the TCR CDR3 relied on the HTBI primer set. In TCRdb, the multiplex PCR reads were re-called with MiXCR into one record per CDR3 protein. The sample yields about 570,000 distinct CDR3 sequences, 12% to 15% seen once. The CDR3 consists of 17 residues. Looked up from germline, CDR1 is LGHNT and CDR2 is FRNRAP. Trimming cost V 0 bases and J 2 bases; bases outside gene matches: 7. The study enrolled patients aged 18 to 65 with newly diagnosed hyperthyroidism of under 2 months' duration. Uncontrolled infection, other autoimmune disease, pregnancy and lactation each barred patients from inclusion. The table lists this clonotype with a few counts.

Sequencing input: blood. The clonotype comes from a woman aged 40-49 years with Graves' hyperthyroidism. V gene TRBV12-5 combines with J gene TRBJ2-3; 8 nucleotides align to TRBD2. The CDR3 here is CASGLVQFSGNTDTQYF. In DNA, the CDR3 is TGTGCTAGTGGTTTGGTACAATTTAGCGGGAACACAGATACGCAGTATTTT. Together with reference TRBV12-5 and TRBJ2-3, the CDR3 gives the full variable domain: DARVTQTPRHKVTEMGQEVTMRCQPILGHNTVFWYRQTMMQGLELLAYFRNRAPLDDSGMPKDRFSAEMPDATLATLKIQPSEPRDSAVYFCASGLVQFSGNTDTQYFGPGTRLTVL.